The 4 T cell receptor beta chains in this list originate from one sample, sequenced in a study of blood T cell repertoires in COVID-19. Clones were read by immunoSEQ multiplex PCR, and TCRdb kept only the in-frame ones, dropping some. The top ten hold around 7.8% of the sample, which has over 200,000 clones, roughly 80% seen once. Sequencing was carried out using peripheral blood. Every receptor here comes from a woman aged 80 or over with COVID-19, enrolled during active disease.

J is TRBJ1-2 and V is TRBV4-2; D might be TRBD1 (6 bases). The germline CDR1 and CDR2 sequences are LGHNA and YNFKEQ. V lost 2 bases and J lost 6, with 22 bases in between. This CDR3 has 17 amino acids. The chain's CDR3 is CASSQTPGRGEVHGYTF. Written as DNA, the CDR3 is TGTGCCAGCAGCCAAACCCCGGGGAGGGGGGAAGTACATGGCTACACCTTC.

This chain joins TRBV5-1 and TRBJ1-1; D gene ambiguous. The germline V and J ends were trimmed by 0 bases and 5 bases, with 11 bases remaining between them. CDR1 is SGHRS and CDR2 is YFSETQ in the germline V gene. This CDR3 comprises 14 residues. The CDR3 DNA sequence: TGCGCCAGCAGCTTGGAGGGAGGCCCGACTGAAGCTTTCTTT. Residues: CASSLEGGPTEAFF. Using reference TRBV5-1 and TRBJ1-1 for the parts outside the CDR3, the full variable domain is KAGVTQTPRYLIKTRGQQVTLSCSPISGHRSVSWYQQTPGQGLQFLFEYFSETQRNKGNFPGRFSGRQFSNSRSEMNVSTLELGDSALYLCASSLEGGPTEAFFGQGTRLTVV.

The V call is TRBV5-6, the J call TRBJ1-5, with 8 positions matching TRBD1. Germline V gene lookup returns CDR1 SGHDT and CDR2 YYEEEE. This CDR3 has 12 amino acids. V lost 8 bases to trimming and J lost 7 bases; unmatched junction nucleotides: 5. The CDR3: CASHRGDQPQHF. CDR3 DNA: TGTGCCAGTCACAGGGGGGACCAGCCCCAGCATTTT. The full variable domain, in which reference TRBV5-6 and TRBJ1-5 provide the parts outside the CDR3, is DAGVTQSPTHLIKTRGQQVTLRCSPKSGHDTVSWYQQALGQGPQFIFQYYEEEERQRGNFPDRFSGHQFPNYSSELNVNALLLGDSALYLCASHRGDQPQHFGDGTRLSIL.

This clone was seen a single time. The rearrangement links TRBV20-1 to TRBJ2-7; D remains unclear. The V end lost 3 bases, the J end lost 3 bases, and 6 bases lay between the germline ends. The CDR3 is 11 amino acids. Germline V CDR1 and CDR2: DFQATT, SNEGSKA (reference sequence). CDR3 sequence: CSASEYYEQYF. The CDR3 bases are TGCAGTGCTAGTGAGTACTACGAGCAGTACTTC.